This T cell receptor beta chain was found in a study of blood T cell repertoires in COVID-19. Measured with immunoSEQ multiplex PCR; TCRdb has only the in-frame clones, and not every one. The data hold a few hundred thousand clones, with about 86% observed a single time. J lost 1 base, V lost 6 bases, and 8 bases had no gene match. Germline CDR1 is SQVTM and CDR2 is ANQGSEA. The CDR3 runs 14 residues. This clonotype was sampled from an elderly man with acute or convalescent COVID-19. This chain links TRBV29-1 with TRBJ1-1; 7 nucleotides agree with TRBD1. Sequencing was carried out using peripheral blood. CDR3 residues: CSVPTGLGNTEAFF. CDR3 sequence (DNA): TGCAGCGTCCCGACAGGGCTAGGGAACACTGAAGCTTTCTTT.